These T cell receptor beta chains were read from a single sample in a study of OX40 agonist ivuxolimab in advanced cancers. Method: immunoSEQ multiplex PCR; TCRdb's copy keeps in-frame clones and lacks some. This sample yields around 46,000 clones, of which approximately 84% are seen a single time; 15% belongs to the top ten. The sample consisted of CD4+ or CD8+ T cells sorted from blood, taken in a trial of the OX40 agonist ivuxolimab. Receptors originate from an adult with an advanced solid tumor such as melanoma, head and neck, liver or kidney cancer. CDR3s include the opening cysteine and the closing phenylalanine or tryptophan. Each record gives: clone size, D gene, J gene, V gene, CDR3 DNA, CDR3 protein. The D gene is left open where the match is weak. Some rows have no size entry. The others give once, few or many, or a class for an expanded clone.

NA NA TRBJ1-4 TRBV7-9 TGTGCCAGCAGCTTAATTCTAGGTGCAGAAGAAAAACTGTTTTTT CASSLILGAEEKLFF
NA NA TRBJ2-2 TRBV5-4 TGTGCCAGCAGCCCCTCGGGGGCCGGGGAGCTGTTTTTT CASSPSGAGELFF
NA TRBD2 TRBJ2-1 TRBV5-1 TGCGCCACCTTTAGCGGGGTTGAGCAGTTCTTC CATFSGVEQFF
once NA TRBJ1-1 TRBV7-9 TGTGCCAGCAGCGCTGACAGCGAAGCTTTCTTT CASSADSEAFF
NA NA TRBJ2-7 TRBV27 TGTGCCAGCAGTTTTGGGGCCAGTTACGAGCAGTACTTC CASSFGASYEQYF
NA NA TRBJ2-3 TRBV9 TGTGCCAGCAGCCCCCGCCCTGAAACGCAGTATTTT CASSPRPETQYF
NA NA TRBJ1-2 TRBV6-5 TGTGCCAGCAGTTACACCCCACAGAACCTCTATGGCTACACCTTC CASSYTPQNLYGYTF
once TRBD1 TRBJ1-1 TRBV6-5 TGTGCCAGCAGTGGACGGGACAGGGCTGAAGCTTTCTTT CASSGRDRAEAFF
NA NA TRBJ2-2 TRBV7-2 TGTGCCAGCAGCTTGGGACAAATCACCGGGGAGCTGTTTTTT CASSLGQITGELFF
few TRBD2 TRBJ2-1 TRBV7-2 TGTGCCAGCAGCTTAGGCGGGAGCACTGAGCAGTTCTTC CASSLGGSTEQFF
NA TRBD1 TRBJ1-2 TRBV14 TGTGCCAGCAGCCAAGATACAGGGGTGGGCGGCTACACCTTC CASSQDTGVGGYTF
NA TRBD1 TRBJ1-4 TRBV6-5 TGTGCCAGCAGTTACCTCGGGACAGGGTATGAAAAACTGTTTTTT CASSYLGTGYEKLFF
NA NA TRBJ2-2 TRBV7-9 TGTGCCAGCAGCGGACAGATGAACACCGGGGAGCTGTTTTTT CASSGQMNTGELFF
NA NA TRBJ1-1 TRBV7-2 TGTGCCAGCAGCCACAGGGAAGTCACTGAAGCTTTCTTT CASSHREVTEAFF
once TRBD2 TRBJ2-1 TRBV4-2 TGTGCCAGCAGCCTATTAATGCCGGGACTAGCGGGGGGGGGAACCTCCTACAATGAGCAGTTCTTC CASSLLMPGLAGGGTSYNEQFF
NA TRBD2 TRBJ2-7 TRBV28 TGTGCCAGCAGTTTACTAGCGGGGCCCGGGCACGAGCAGTACTTC CASSLLAGPGHEQYF
NA TRBD1 TRBJ2-2 TRBV28 TGTGCCAGCAGTTTATATCGTGGGACAGGGCACAACACCGGGGAGCTGTTTTTT CASSLYRGTGHNTGELFF
NA NA TRBJ2-7 TRBV27 TGTGCCAGCAGTTTCGGGTCCCCCTCTCCCTACGAGCAGTACTTC CASSFGSPSPYEQYF
few NA TRBJ2-7 TRBV4-3 TGCGCCAGCAGCCAAGATCACGGGGACTCCTACGAGCAGTACTTC CASSQDHGDSYEQYF
NA TRBD1 TRBJ2-1 TRBV5-4 TGTGCCAGCAGCTTGTCACCGGGACAGGGTGAGCAGTTCTTC CASSLSPGQGEQFF
NA NA TRBJ2-5 TRBV10-3 TGTGCCATCAGTGGGTCCAAAGGGGACGGCCAAGAGACCCAGTACTTC CAISGSKGDGQETQYF
few TRBD1 TRBJ2-2 TRBV28 TGTGCCAGCAGTGGCGACAGGGGCGGCGGGGAGCTGTTTTTT CASSGDRGGGELFF
once NA TRBJ2-7 TRBV19 TGTGCCAGTAGTATAGATCCCACTGACAGGTTGCACGAGCAGTACTTC CASSIDPTDRLHEQYF
NA NA TRBJ2-1 TRBV11-2 TGTGCCAGCAGCTTAGGAGGGGATGAGCAGTTCTTC CASSLGGDEQFF
NA NA TRBJ2-5 TRBV2 TGTGCCAGCAGGAAGGGGTTTCAAGAGACTCAGTACTTC CASRKGFQETQYF
NA TRBD1 TRBJ2-7 TRBV6-1 TGTGCCAGCAGGTTGGGACAGGGAATCTCCTACGAGCAGTACTTC CASRLGQGISYEQYF
once TRBD1 TRBJ2-7 TRBV28 TGTGCCAGCAGCACCAGGAGGGGACAGGGGTTAGGCGAGCAGTACTTC CASSTRRGQGLGEQYF
NA NA TRBJ2-3 TRBV4-1 TGCGCCAGCAGCCAAGCCGACACCCCCACAGATACGCAGTATTTT CASSQADTPTDTQYF
NA TRBD2 TRBJ2-7 TRBV5-4 TGTGCCAGCAGCTTAGTAGCGGGAGATTCCTACGAGCAGTACTTC CASSLVAGDSYEQYF
NA NA TRBJ1-2 TRBV11-2 TGTGCCAGCAGCTTAGGGCGGGCCTATGGCTACACCTTC CASSLGRAYGYTF
NA TRBD2 TRBJ2-7 TRBV5-8 TGTGCCAGCACCTACCGGGGGGAGGGACGACCCTACGAGCAGTACTTC CASTYRGEGRPYEQYF
NA TRBD1 TRBJ1-1 TRBV29-1 TGCAGCTCCGCTACAGGGGGCACTGAAGCTTTCTTT CSSATGGTEAFF
few NA TRBJ2-7 TRBV7-6 TGTGCCAGCAGTGGACCGTCCTACGAGCAGTACTTC CASSGPSYEQYF
NA NA TRBJ2-1 TRBV5-8 TGTGCCAGCAGCTTGGAAGGGAGCTCCTACAATGAGCAGTTCTTC CASSLEGSSYNEQFF
NA TRBD2 TRBJ2-2 TRBV9 TGTGCCAGCAGCCACAGCTTTAGCGGGACGAACACCGGGGAGCTGTTTTTT CASSHSFSGTNTGELFF
NA NA TRBJ1-3 TRBV21-1 TGTGCCAGCAGCAAAGGAGGAAGCTCTGGAAACACCATATATTTT CASSKGGSSGNTIYF
NA NA TRBJ1-6 TRBV2 TGTGCCAGCCGCCTGGAGGGAAACTCACCCCTCCACTTT CASRLEGNSPLHF
few TRBD1 TRBJ1-2 TRBV6-5 TGTGCCAGCAGTTGGGGACAGGGGAACTATGGCTACACCTTC CASSWGQGNYGYTF
NA NA TRBJ2-7 TRBV27 TGTGCCAGCAGTTCGGGACCTATTTACGAGCAGTACTTC CASSSGPIYEQYF
NA NA TRBJ1-5 TRBV5-6 TGTGCCAGCAGCTTGGCCGGGCAGTATAATCAGCCCCAGCATTTT CASSLAGQYNQPQHF
once NA TRBJ2-2 TRBV28 TGTGCCAGCAGTTTATGGACAGCGAACACCGGGGAGCTGTTTTTT CASSLWTANTGELFF
NA NA TRBJ2-7 TRBV9 TGTGCCAGCAGCGTAGGCGTATCCCCAGACGAGCAGTACTTC CASSVGVSPDEQYF
NA NA TRBJ2-2 TRBV7-9 TGTGCCAGCAGCTTTCTGGGGTACACCGGGGAGCTGTTTTTT CASSFLGYTGELFF
NA TRBD2 TRBJ2-1 TRBV4-1 TGCGCCAGCAGCCATTACTCTAGCGGGGGCCTCTACAATGAGCAGTTCTTC CASSHYSSGGLYNEQFF
NA NA TRBJ1-3 TRBV28 TGTGCCAGCAGTTACGACACCATATATTTT CASSYDTIYF
NA NA TRBJ2-5 TRBV30 TGTGCCTGGAGGGGGATAGGTCTCCAAGAGACCCAGTACTTC CAWRGIGLQETQYF
NA NA TRBJ2-3 TRBV15 TGTGCCACCAGCAGAGATCGGCAGGGGGGTACGCAGTATTTT CATSRDRQGGTQYF
once NA TRBJ1-6 TRBV7-9 TGTGCCAGCAGCGACACGGGACCGGGAAGCTCCTATAATTCACCCCTCCACTTT CASSDTGPGSSYNSPLHF
once TRBD2 TRBJ2-3 TRBV28 TGTGCCAGCAGTTTTCAGGGCGGGGGATTCACAGATACGCAGTATTTT CASSFQGGGFTDTQYF
NA NA TRBJ1-2 TRBV5-4 TGTGCCAGCAGCTTTCGGGGGCTGGCCTATGGCTACACCTTC CASSFRGLAYGYTF
NA TRBD2 TRBJ2-7 TRBV27 TGTGCCAGCAGTCGGGGACTAGCGGAATACGAGCAGTACTTC CASSRGLAEYEQYF
NA NA TRBJ1-1 TRBV19 TGTGCCAGTAGTATCGGGGGAAAAGCTTTCTTT CASSIGGKAFF
NA TRBD2 TRBJ2-7 TRBV7-6 TGTGCCAGCAGCCCCCAGCGGGGGGGCCCGCGCGAGCAGTACTTC CASSPQRGGPREQYF